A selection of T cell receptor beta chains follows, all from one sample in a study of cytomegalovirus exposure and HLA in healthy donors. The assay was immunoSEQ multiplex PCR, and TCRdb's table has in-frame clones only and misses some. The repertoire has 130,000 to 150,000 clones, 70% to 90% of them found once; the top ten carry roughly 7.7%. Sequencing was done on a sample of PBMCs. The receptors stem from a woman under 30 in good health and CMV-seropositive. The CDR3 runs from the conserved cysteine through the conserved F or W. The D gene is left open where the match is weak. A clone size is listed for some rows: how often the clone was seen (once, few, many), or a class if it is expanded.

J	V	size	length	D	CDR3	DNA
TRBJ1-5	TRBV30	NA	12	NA	CAWGQINQPQHF	TGTGCCTGGGGACAGATCAATCAGCCCCAGCATTTT
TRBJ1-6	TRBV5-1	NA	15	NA	CASSSSGGSHSPLHF	TGCGCCAGCAGCTCGTCGGGGGGGTCTCATTCACCCCTCCACTTT
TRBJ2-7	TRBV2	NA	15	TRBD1	CASSEFRDSPYEQYF	TGTGCCAGCAGTGAGTTCCGGGACAGTCCCTACGAGCAGTACTTC
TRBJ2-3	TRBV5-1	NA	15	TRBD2	CASSLIPTGGDTQYF	TGCGCCAGCAGTCTCATCCCCACGGGAGGGGATACGCAGTATTTT
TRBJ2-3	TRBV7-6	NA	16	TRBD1	CASSLAGTGSTDTQYF	TGTGCCAGCAGCTTAGCCGGGACAGGGTCCACAGATACGCAGTATTTT
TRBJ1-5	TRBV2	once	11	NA	CASSVDQPQHF	TGTGCCAGCAGTGTCGATCAGCCCCAGCATTTT
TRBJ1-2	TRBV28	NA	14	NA	CASWSTRDDGGYTF	TGTGCCAGCTGGAGCACGAGGGATGACGGCGGCTACACCTTC
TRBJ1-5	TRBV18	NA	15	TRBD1	CASSPVGQAALTQHF	TGTGCCAGCTCACCGGTGGGACAGGCCGCGTTGACCCAGCATTTT
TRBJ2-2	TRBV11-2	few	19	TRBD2	CASSLRRGTSGLNTGELFF	TGTGCCAGCAGCTTAAGGAGGGGCACTAGCGGGCTAAACACCGGGGAGCTGTTTTTT
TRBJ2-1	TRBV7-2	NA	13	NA	CASSGSSGFEQFF	TGTGCCAGCAGCGGAAGCTCGGGTTTCGAGCAGTTCTTC
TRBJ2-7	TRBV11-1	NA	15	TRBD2	CASSLASGGTYEQYF	TGTGCCAGCAGCTTAGCTAGCGGGGGAACCTACGAGCAGTACTTC
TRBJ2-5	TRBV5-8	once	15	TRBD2	CASSWGLAGEETQYF	TGTGCCAGCAGCTGGGGACTAGCGGGGGAAGAGACCCAGTACTTC
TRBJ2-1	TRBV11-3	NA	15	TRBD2	CASSFGLAGGSEQFF	TGTGCCAGCAGCTTTGGACTAGCGGGGGGTAGTGAGCAGTTCTTC
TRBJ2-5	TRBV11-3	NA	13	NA	CASSRGTGETQYF	TGTGCCAGCAGCAGGGGCACCGGCGAGACCCAGTACTTC
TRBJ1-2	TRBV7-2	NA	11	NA	CASSLYRGYTF	TGTGCCAGCAGCTTATATCGGGGCTACACCTTC
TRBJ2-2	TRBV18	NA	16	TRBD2	CASSPNLAGVTGELFF	TGTGCCAGCTCACCGAACTTAGCGGGAGTCACCGGGGAGCTGTTTTTT
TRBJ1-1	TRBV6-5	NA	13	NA	CASSYSQGTEAFF	TGTGCCAGCAGTTACTCGCAGGGTACTGAAGCTTTCTTT
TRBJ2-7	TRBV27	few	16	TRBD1	CASSFRPGQGGSEQYF	TGTGCCAGCAGTTTCAGGCCGGGACAGGGGGGTAGCGAGCAGTACTTC
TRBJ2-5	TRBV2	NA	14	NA	CASRRTSPRETQYF	TGTGCCAGCAGAAGGACTTCCCCCCGCGAGACCCAGTACTTC
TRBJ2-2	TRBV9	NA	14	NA	CASSVKGMAGELFF	TGTGCCAGCAGCGTAAAGGGGATGGCCGGGGAGCTGTTTTTT
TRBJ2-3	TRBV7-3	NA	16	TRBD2	CASSFSSGGAKDTQYF	TGTGCCAGCAGCTTCTCTAGCGGGGGGGCGAAAGATACGCAGTATTTT
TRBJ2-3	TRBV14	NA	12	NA	CASSPGGDTQYF	TGTGCCAGCAGCCCAGGTGGAGATACGCAGTATTTT
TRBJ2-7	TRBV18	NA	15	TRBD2	CASSPKLSGDYEQYF	TGTGCCAGCTCACCAAAGCTTAGCGGGGATTACGAGCAGTACTTC
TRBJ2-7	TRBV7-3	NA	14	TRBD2	CASSSSGRADEQYF	TGTGCCAGCAGCTCTAGCGGGAGGGCCGACGAGCAGTACTTC
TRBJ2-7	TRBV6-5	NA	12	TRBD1	CASSSGQGEQYF	TGTGCCAGCAGTTCCGGACAGGGAGAGCAGTACTTC